This TCR beta chain was identified during a study of blood T cell repertoires in COVID-19. Trimming cost V 0 bases and J 0 bases, with 16 bases left between them. Germline-derived CDR1 and CDR2 are SGHRS and YFSETQ. This CDR3 spans 17 amino acids. Sequencing was performed with immunoSEQ multiplex PCR; in TCRdb, only in-frame clones are kept and a portion is missing. The sample lists around 92,000 clones, about 88% occurring once. The chain is built from TRBV5-1 and TRBJ2-7, with D possibly TRBD2 on 5 matching bases. Sequenced input: peripheral blood. This clonotype was sampled from a woman older than 75 with active COVID-19. The CDR3 sequence is CASSLGLGRSSSYEQYF. The CDR3 DNA reads TGCGCCAGCAGCTTGGGACTTGGGAGATCCAGCTCCTACGAGCAGTACTTC.